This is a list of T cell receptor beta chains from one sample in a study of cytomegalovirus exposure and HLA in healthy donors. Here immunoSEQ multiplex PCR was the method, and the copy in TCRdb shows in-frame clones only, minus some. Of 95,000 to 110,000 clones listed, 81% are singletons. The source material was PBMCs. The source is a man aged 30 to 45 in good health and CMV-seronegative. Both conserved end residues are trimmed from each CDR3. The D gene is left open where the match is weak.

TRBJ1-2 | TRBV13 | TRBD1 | ASSTGRGHHGYT
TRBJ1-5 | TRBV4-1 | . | ASSLSEHGQPQH
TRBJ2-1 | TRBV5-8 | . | ASSFYGSSYNEQF
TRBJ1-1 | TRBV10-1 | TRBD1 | ASSADRGQLVAF
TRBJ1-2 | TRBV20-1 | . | SAPRDYGYT
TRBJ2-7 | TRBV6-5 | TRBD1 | ASSYSVRGHEQY
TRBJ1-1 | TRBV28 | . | ASSPPGVRGSSFNTEAF
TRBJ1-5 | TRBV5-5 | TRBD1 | ASSSTPGTVGEPQH
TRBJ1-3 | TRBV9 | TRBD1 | ASSVEPGGRNTIY
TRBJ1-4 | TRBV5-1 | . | VSSPGRENEKLF
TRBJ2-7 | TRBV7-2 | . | ASSTSGTSASYEQY
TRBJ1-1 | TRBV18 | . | ASSPPWGMEDTEAF
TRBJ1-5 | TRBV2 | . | ASGQPQH
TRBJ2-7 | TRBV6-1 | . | ASSEEGGGGYEQY
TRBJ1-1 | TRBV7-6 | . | ASSLTGNTEAF
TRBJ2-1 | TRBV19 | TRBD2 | ASSRGGPEQF
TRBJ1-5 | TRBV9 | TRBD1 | ASSSRGQTQPQH
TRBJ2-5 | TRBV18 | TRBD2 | ASSPTSGGAMETQY
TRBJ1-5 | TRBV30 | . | ACGEEGNQPQH
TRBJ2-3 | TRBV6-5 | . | ASSYSVSSGTDTQY
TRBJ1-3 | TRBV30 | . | AWRPKGGEFYSGNTIY
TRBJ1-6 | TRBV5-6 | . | ASSLSGWSYNSPLH
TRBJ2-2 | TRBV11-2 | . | ASSYSGNTGELF